Below, 29 T cell receptor beta chains from the same sample are listed, as sequenced in a study of T cells after yellow fever vaccination. MiXCR, run by TCRdb on the 5' RACE reads, gives a single entry per CDR3 protein. The sample contains more than 65,000 distinct CDR3 sequences, about 6% of which appear only once. Sequenced here: CD4+ T cells sorted from PBMCs, sampled roughly 14 days after the first yellow fever vaccination. These receptors were collected from a man younger than 30 who received the YFV17D yellow fever vaccine.

This clonotype has a count of ten or more. The V call is TRBV20-1, the J call TRBJ2-1; a possible D gene is TRBD2 (7 bases). Germline V gene data show CDR1 as DFQATT and CDR2 as SNEGSKA (reference sequence). Deletions cut 6 bases from V and 8 bases from J, with 17 bases between. The CDR3 has 13 residues. CDR3 nucleotide sequence: TGCAGTGCCAGGAGGGGGGGCCAGGATGAGCAGTTCTTC. This codes for CSARRGGQDEQFF.

This clonotype was recorded at least ten times. V and J are TRBV7-3 and TRBJ2-1, with no clear D. Trimming removed 7 bases at V and 14 bases at J, with 21 bases between. Per the germline V gene, CDR1 is SGHTA and CDR2 is FQGTGA. CDR3 size: 13 residues. CDR3 in amino acids: CASTLTPNTKKFF. In DNA, the CDR3 is TGTGCCAGCACCTTGACACCCAATACGAAAAAGTTCTTC.

This clonotype occurred many times. The chain uses TRBV25-1 and TRBJ1-4; D is possibly TRBD1 (6 bases). The V end was cut by 6 bases, the J end by 8 bases, with 16 bases between. The CDR3 has 14 residues. Germline lookup yields CDR1 MGHDK and CDR2 SYGVNS. The CDR3, as DNA: TGTGCCAGCAGCGTAGGGGGGGCAGAGGAAAAACTGTTTTTT. Amino acids: CASSVGGAEEKLFF. The variable domain in full, completed from reference TRBV25-1 and TRBJ1-4, reads EADIYQTPRYLVIGTGKKITLECSQTMGHDKMYWYQQDPGMELHLIHYSYGVNSTEKGDLSSESTVSRIRTEHFPLTLESARPSHTSQYLCASSVGGAEEKLFFGSGTQLSVL.

This clonotype was detected only a few times. This chain joins TRBV20-1 and TRBJ2-3; TRBD2 matches at 9 bases. CDR3 length: 14 amino acids. The trim removed 6 bases at V and 2 bases at J, leaving 6 bases unmatched. CDR1 DFQATT and CDR2 SNEGSKA come from the germline V gene (reference sequence). This chain's CDR3 is CSARLAGNTDTQYF. The CDR3 DNA follows: TGCAGTGCGCGCCTAGCGGGGAACACAGATACGCAGTATTTT.

This chain connects TRBV5-1 to TRBJ2-5, with D unclear. CDR1 and CDR2 from the germline V gene are SGHRS and YFSETQ. Trimming stripped 5 bases from V and 5 bases from J, with 7 bases between. This CDR3 region has 11 residues. The CDR3 DNA follows: TGCGCCAGCAGGGTCACCGAGACCCAGTACTTC. Translation gives CASRVTETQYF.

This clonotype was counted many times. The chain recombines TRBV30 with TRBJ2-1; 8 bases line up with TRBD2. The CDR3 has 13 amino acids. V dropped 3 bases and J dropped 9; count of bases not matched to a gene: 7. Germline V CDR1 and CDR2: GTSNPN, SVGIG (reference sequence). The CDR3 DNA follows: TGTGCCTGGAGAACACCGGGACTAGTTGAGCAGTTCTTC. Protein sequence: CAWRTPGLVEQFF.

There are many counts of this clonotype. The V gene is TRBV19, the J gene TRBJ2-3; 7 bases match TRBD2. Losses at the gene ends were 1 base for V and 6 bases for J; bases not matched to a gene: 4. This CDR3 is 14 amino acids long. Per the germline V gene, CDR1 is LNHDA and CDR2 is SQIVND (reference sequence). The CDR3 region has the DNA TGTGCCAGTAGTATAGGAGCGGGGTGGGATACGCAGTATTTT. The encoded protein is CASSIGAGWDTQYF.

The sample holds many counts of this clonotype. The gene calls are TRBV10-3 and TRBJ1-6; D is perhaps TRBD1 (6 bases). Germline assignment: CDR1 ENHRY and CDR2 SYGVKD. The CDR3 extends over 16 amino acids. V dropped 5 bases and J dropped 1 base, with 12 bases sitting between them. The CDR3 DNA reads as TGTGCCATCAGTTTATCAGGGGCGTCCTATAATTCACCCCTCCACTTT. Translated, it gives CAISLSGASYNSPLHF.

This clonotype was picked up many times. This sequence joins TRBV5-1 and TRBJ2-1; D not certain. This CDR3 comprises 16 residues. Per the germline V gene, CDR1 is SGHRS and CDR2 is YFSETQ. V lost 5 bases and J lost 8, with 23 bases in between. The CDR3 here is CASSLQGHHPLHEQFF. In DNA form, the CDR3 reads TGCGCCAGCAGTCTCCAAGGGCACCACCCCCTGCATGAGCAGTTCTTC.

This clonotype was counted many times. This sequence joins TRBV9 and TRBJ2-2; TRBD2 matches at 10 bases. This CDR3 is built from 18 residues. The ends lost 0 bases at V and 0 bases at J; junction bases unmatched: 5. In germline, CDR1 is SGDLS, CDR2 YYNGEE. CDR3 sequence: CASSVESGGAANTGELFF. In DNA, the CDR3 is TGTGCCAGCAGCGTAGAAAGCGGGGGGGCGGCGAACACCGGGGAGCTGTTTTTT.

In its sample, this clonotype was seen many times. The rearrangement links TRBV5-4 to TRBJ1-1; 8 positions match TRBD1. V trimming: 3 bases; J trimming: 2 bases; junction bases outside the gene matches: 12. Germline-derived CDR1 and CDR2 are SGHNT and YYREEE (reference sequence). This CDR3 spans 17 amino acids. CDR3 in amino acids: CASSSGQGTRVNTEAFF. The CDR3 bases are TGTGCCAGCAGCTCCGGACAGGGTACCCGGGTAAACACTGAAGCTTTCTTT.

In this sample, this clonotype turned up many times. V gene TRBV2 combines with J gene TRBJ2-3, with D possibly being TRBD1 (6 bases). The germline gives CDR1 SNHLY, CDR2 FYNNEI. The length of the CDR3 is 14 residues. Trimming stripped 4 bases from V and 6 bases from J, with 14 bases between. For the CDR3, the DNA is TGTGCCAGCAGTGTCGGAGACAGGAGGGATACGCAGTATTTT. It translates to CASSVGDRRDTQYF.

This clonotype was seen ten or more times. The chain recombines TRBV5-1 with TRBJ2-5; D is possibly TRBD2 (6 bases). There are 15 residues in the CDR3. Looked up from germline, CDR1 is SGHRS and CDR2 is YFSETQ. The ends were cut back, 2 bases at V and 3 bases at J, with 14 bases in the middle. The CDR3 region is CASSLLPGVKETQYF. Written as DNA, the CDR3 is TGCGCCAGCAGCTTACTTCCGGGAGTCAAAGAGACCCAGTACTTC.

This clonotype was recorded at least ten times. The chain is built from TRBV20-1 and TRBJ2-2, with D perhaps TRBD1 (6 bases). V gave up 0 bases and J gave up 2 bases, with 13 bases separating them. This CDR3 region has 16 residues. Germline lookup yields CDR1 DFQATT and CDR2 SNEGSKA (reference sequence). CDR3 sequence reads: CSARDPKGDNTGELFF. The CDR3 nucleotides read TGCAGTGCTAGAGATCCTAAGGGGGACAACACCGGGGAGCTGTTTTTT.

This clonotype has a count of ten or more. The chain is built from TRBV4-2 and TRBJ2-5, with D perhaps TRBD2 (6 bases). Per the germline V gene, CDR1 is LGHNA and CDR2 is YNFKEQ. V lost 0 bases to trimming and J lost 4 bases, with 18 bases between them. The CDR3 has 17 residues. Here the CDR3 DNA reads TGTGCCAGCAGCCAAGATGGTGCAGATTCCGGGGGAGAGACCCAGTACTTC. It translates to CASSQDGADSGGETQYF.

This clonotype has a count of ten or more. V usage is TRBV5-1 and J usage is TRBJ1-5; D unresolved. This CDR3 is 16 amino acids long. Germline V lookup: CDR1 SGHRS, CDR2 YFSETQ. V was cut by 0 bases and J by 0 bases, with 10 bases left in between. This chain's CDR3 is CASSLEPASSNQPQHF. The CDR3 DNA reads as TGCGCCAGCAGCTTGGAGCCAGCGTCTAGCAATCAGCCCCAGCATTTT.

This rearrangement joins TRBV20-1 to TRBJ2-5, with TRBD1 matching 7 bases. Trimming at V came to 3 bases and at J to 0 bases, leaving 4 bases not matched to a gene. The CDR3 runs 14 residues. CDR1 DFQATT and CDR2 SNEGSKA come from the germline V gene (reference sequence). The DNA for the CDR3 is TGCAGTGCTAGGCGACAGGGAGACCAAGAGACCCAGTACTTC. This sequence encodes CSARRQGDQETQYF.

In its sample, this clonotype was seen many times. This chain links TRBV5-5 with TRBJ1-2; weak D call: TRBD1 (5 bases). V lost 4 bases, J lost 4 bases, and 11 bases lay in between. From germline, CDR1 is SGHKS and CDR2 YYEKEE (reference sequence). This CDR3 comprises 13 residues. Written as DNA, the CDR3 is TGTGCCAGCAGCGCAGGGCAGCGCTATGGCTACACCTTC. Translated: CASSAGQRYGYTF.

A few counts support this clonotype. V usage is TRBV7-8 and J usage is TRBJ2-5; 7 positions agree with TRBD2. The CDR3 contains 14 residues. Trimming took 2 bases from V and 4 from J; bases not matched to a gene: 4. The V gene's germline CDR1 is SGHVS and CDR2 FQNEAQ. The CDR3 spells CASSLIPGGETQYF. CDR3 coding DNA: TGTGCCAGCAGCTTAATCCCGGGGGGAGAGACCCAGTACTTC.

The table lists this clonotype with many counts. This chain links TRBV9 with TRBJ2-6; D might be TRBD1 (6 bases). V was trimmed by 4 bases and J by 4 bases, leaving 18 bases between them. CDR3 size: 17 residues. From germline, CDR1 is SGDLS and CDR2 YYNGEE. In nucleotides, the CDR3 is TGTGCCAGCAGCCAAGAATACCCAGGGGCGGGGGCCAACGTCCTGACTTTC. The encoded protein is CASSQEYPGAGANVLTF.

This clonotype was detected ten times or more. The rearrangement links TRBV5-1 to TRBJ2-5; 7 nucleotides match TRBD2. Germline CDR1 is SGHRS and CDR2 is YFSETQ. V shed 3 bases, J shed 2 bases, and the junction held 7 bases outside the gene matches. CDR3 size: 15 residues. The CDR3 nucleotides read TGCGCCAGCAGCTCCATGGGGGGGTGGCAAGAGACCCAGTACTTC. Its protein is CASSSMGGWQETQYF.

This clonotype was picked up many times. The chain employs TRBV24-1 and TRBJ2-3; 8 bases are a match to TRBD2. The CDR3 loop spans 16 amino acids. Germline V gene data show CDR1 as KGHDR and CDR2 as SFDVKD. With V trimmed by 1 base and J by 1 base, 3 bases remained unmatched. The CDR3 is CATSDFQRGRTDTQYF. Here the CDR3 DNA reads TGTGCCACCAGTGATTTCCAGCGGGGGCGCACAGATACGCAGTATTTT.

This clonotype was observed at least ten times. As DNA, the CDR3 is TGTGCCAGCAGCTTAGTTGGGGGTGGTTCGGAGACCCAGTACTTC. Residues: CASSLVGGGSETQYF. This chain links TRBV7-2 with TRBJ2-5; D could derive from TRBD1 or TRBD2 (5 bases each). Germline V CDR1 and CDR2: SGHTA, FQGNSA. The CDR3 covers 15 residues. V lost 1 base and J lost 5, with 14 bases in between.

This clonotype was recorded many times. Here the CDR3 DNA reads TGTGCCAGCAGCCACCTGGACACCCTACCTAATTCACCCCTCCACTTT. Translating it yields CASSHLDTLPNSPLHF. This rearrangement joins TRBV12-3 or TRBV12-4 to TRBJ1-6; possible D gene TRBD1, 5 bases. Between the trimmed V and J ends, which lost 6 bases and 6 bases, there was a span of 18 bases. This CDR3 is built from 16 residues.

This clonotype was counted ten times or more. The V call is TRBV7-2, the J call TRBJ1-1; D not certain. The germline V and J ends were trimmed by 2 bases and 2 bases, with 9 bases remaining between them. Looked up from germline, CDR1 is SGHTA and CDR2 is FQGNSA. The CDR3 has 14 amino acids. The CDR3 bases are TGTGCCAGCAGCTTATCTACTGGTAACACTGAAGCTTTCTTT. This gives the protein CASSLSTGNTEAFF.

This clonotype has at least ten counts. The V and J genes are TRBV28 and TRBJ2-3; a possible D gene is TRBD2 (6 bases). The V and J ends lost 5 bases and 0 bases respectively, with 9 bases between them. CDR3 length: 14 amino acids. CDR1 is MDHEN and CDR2 is SYDVKM in the germline V gene. The CDR3 sequence is CASSAAGSTDTQYF. The CDR3 DNA sequence: TGTGCCAGCAGTGCAGCGGGCAGCACAGATACGCAGTATTTT.

This clonotype was seen ten or more times. The J gene is TRBJ1-5, the V gene TRBV10-3; D ambiguous. There are 12 residues in the CDR3. The V end lost 6 bases, the J end lost 4 bases, and 7 bases lay between the germline ends. CDR1 is ENHRY and CDR2 is SYGVKD in the germline V gene. CDR3 sequence: CAISPTNQPQHF. Written as DNA, the CDR3 is TGTGCCATCAGCCCAACAAATCAGCCCCAGCATTTT.

This clonotype has a count of ten or more. This chain uses TRBV12-3 or TRBV12-4 with TRBJ2-5, with D perhaps TRBD1 or TRBD2 (5 bases each). V was trimmed by 3 bases and J by 4 bases, leaving 12 bases between them. The CDR3 spans 14 residues. CDR3 bases: TGTGCCAGCAGTTTTTTCAAGGGACCAGAGACCCAGTACTTC. Protein product: CASSFFKGPETQYF.

The sample holds many counts of this clonotype. CDR3 protein: CASSQSGQTNSGANVLTF. The CDR3 region has the DNA TGCGCCAGCAGTCAATCGGGGCAAACTAACTCTGGGGCCAACGTCCTGACTTTC. The chain has TRBV23-1 and TRBJ2-6; possible D gene TRBD1, 5 bases. TRBV23-1 is an ORF, with its function uncertain. The germline V and J ends were trimmed by 0 bases and 0 bases, with 12 bases remaining between them. The CDR3 has 18 amino acids.